A single sample is the source of the 22 T cell receptor beta chains below, sequenced in a study of blood T cell repertoires in COVID-19. Libraries were prepared by immunoSEQ multiplex PCR; TCRdb keeps only in-frame clonotypes and omits some of them. The sample gives roughly 300,000 clones, roughly nine tenths of which show up once; 2% to 2.5% is in the top ten. The sample taken for sequencing was peripheral blood. These receptors all stem from a woman aged 25 to 39 with COVID-19, enrolled during active disease.

This sequence joins TRBV28 and TRBJ1-5; TRBD1 matches 8 bases. The ends lost 4 bases at V and 6 bases at J; junction bases unmatched: 5. Per germline, CDR1 MDHEN and CDR2 SYDVKM. This CDR3 comprises 14 residues. The DNA of the CDR3 is TGTGCCAGCAGTTCTGGACAGGGCACTCAGCCCCAGCATTTT. Translating it yields CASSSGQGTQPQHF.

This clone was seen a single time. This chain connects TRBV25-1 to TRBJ1-2; TRBD1 agrees at 7 bases. This CDR3 spans 17 amino acids. CDR1 is MGHDK and CDR2 is SYGVNS in the germline V gene. V gave up 3 bases and J gave up 3 bases; unmatched junction bases: 13. Here the CDR3 DNA reads TGTGCCAGCAGTGACCGGGACAGCGCAAAAGTAGACTATGGCTACACCTTC. Its translation: CASSDRDSAKVDYGYTF.

The chain carries TRBV9 and TRBJ1-6; D gene uncertain. This CDR3 region has 15 residues. CDR1 and CDR2 (germline): SGDLS, YYNGEE. Trimming left V 0 bases short and J 9 bases short, with 13 bases between. Here the CDR3 DNA reads TGTGCCAGCAGCGTAGATGGAGCCGTGGGTTCACCCCTCCACTTT. This gives the protein CASSVDGAVGSPLHF. Together with reference TRBV9 and TRBJ1-6, the CDR3 gives the full variable domain: DSGVTQTPKHLITATGQRVTLRCSPRSGDLSVYWYQQSLDQGLQFLIQYYNGEERAKGNILERFSAQQFPDLHSELNLSSLELGDSALYFCASSVDGAVGSPLHFGNGTRLTVT.

This chain joins TRBV11-3 and TRBJ2-2, with 7 nucleotides matching TRBD1. V trimming: 1 base; J trimming: 3 bases; junction bases outside the gene matches: 2. The CDR3 totals 15 residues. Germline values: CDR1 SGHNT, CDR2 YENEEA. The CDR3 coding sequence is TGTGCCAGCAGCTTAGGGGGGACAGACACCGGGGAGCTGTTTTTT. Translated, it gives CASSLGGTDTGELFF.

The chain uses TRBV6-5 and TRBJ2-5; 9 nucleotides line up with TRBD2. V lost 6 bases to trimming and J lost 2 bases; unmatched junction nucleotides: 7. The CDR3 contains 15 residues. Germline lookup yields CDR1 MNHEY and CDR2 SVGAGI. The CDR3 reads CASSARTSAQETQYF. The CDR3, as DNA: TGTGCCAGCAGCGCTAGGACTAGCGCTCAAGAGACCCAGTACTTC.

The rearrangement joins TRBV11-3 to TRBJ2-7; D is undetermined. The V gene's germline CDR1 is SGHNT and CDR2 YENEEA. V lost 4 bases, J lost 6 bases, and 10 bases lay in between. The CDR3 spans 12 residues. DNA of the CDR3: TGTGCCAGCAGCTCCGATAATAGCGAGCAGTACTTC. Amino acids: CASSSDNSEQYF.

This clone was observed a single time. The CDR3 sequence is CASSPRGTGYNEQFF. The CDR3, as DNA: TGTGCCAGCAGCCCGCGCGGGACAGGCTACAATGAGCAGTTCTTC. The chain joins TRBV7-9 to TRBJ2-1; 8 bases match TRBD1. This CDR3 region has 15 residues. With 5 bases clipped from V and 3 bases from J, the junction kept 6 bases outside the gene matches. The germline V gene has CDR1 SEHNR and CDR2 FQNEAQ (reference sequence).

The V and J genes are TRBV7-8 and TRBJ2-7; 7 nucleotides match TRBD1. Germline CDR1 is SGHVS and CDR2 is FQNEAQ. Trimming removed 1 base from V and 2 bases from J; junction bases left unmatched: 2. The CDR3 runs to 14 residues. In DNA, the CDR3 is TGTGCCAGCAGCTTAGGGACAGGAGCCTACGAGCAGTACTTC. Its translation: CASSLGTGAYEQYF.

The chain carries TRBV21-1 and TRBJ1-1; the table gives TRBD1 as D, unverified against the DNA. TRBV21-1 is designated a pseudogene. There are 11 residues in the CDR3. The CDR3 DNA reads TGTGCCAGCAGAGGAACAGGGGGAGCTTTCTTT. This translates into CASRGTGGAFF.

A single count supports this clone. The rearrangement links TRBV28 to TRBJ1-2; 7 bases align to TRBD1. The CDR3 extends over 13 amino acids. V lost 6 bases, J lost 2 bases, and 3 bases stayed unmatched. Germline V gene sequence: CDR1 MDHEN, CDR2 SYDVKM. The CDR3: CASRVQGNYGYTF. CDR3 DNA: TGTGCCAGCAGGGTACAGGGGAACTATGGCTACACCTTC.

The chain uses TRBV7-7 and TRBJ2-7; 9 bases align to TRBD2. Germline-derived CDR1 and CDR2 are SSHAT and FNYEAQ (reference sequence). Germline trimming cut 1 base from V and 4 bases from J; bases unmatched to any gene: 5. The CDR3 runs to 15 residues. CDR3 protein: CASSLDPSGTYEQYF. DNA for the CDR3: TGTGCCAGCAGCTTAGATCCTAGCGGGACTTACGAGCAGTACTTC.

The gene calls are TRBV30 and TRBJ2-1; 11 bases are a match to TRBD1. The germline V gene encodes CDR1 GTSNPN and CDR2 SVGIG (reference sequence). The V gene end was trimmed by 4 bases and the J gene end by 5 bases; junction bases not matched to a gene: 4. CDR3 size: 14 residues. The DNA for the CDR3 is TGTGCCTGGATATTGGGACAGGGGGACAATGAGCAGTTCTTC. Its translation: CAWILGQGDNEQFF.

J is TRBJ2-2 and V is TRBV19, with 11 bases lining up with TRBD2. Trimming cost V 7 bases and J 6 bases; bases outside gene matches: 10. Germline lookup yields CDR1 LNHDA and CDR2 SQIVND (reference sequence). There are 16 residues in the CDR3. CDR3 DNA sequence: TGTGCCAGTAAGGACCTAGCGGGAGGTGACGCCGGGGAGCTGTTTTTT. This sequence encodes CASKDLAGGDAGELFF.

As regards this clone: Other DNA sequences in this specimen translate into the identical CDR3. The V and J genes are TRBV11-2 and TRBJ2-1; weak D call: TRBD2 (6 bases). The V gene lost 0 bases and the J gene lost 0 bases, with 12 bases spanning the gap. The germline CDR1 and CDR2 sequences are SGHAT and FQNNGV. The CDR3 spans 17 residues. The CDR3 DNA follows: TGTGCCAGCAGCTTAGAGGGGCGGGGTAGCTCCTACAATGAGCAGTTCTTC. This encodes CASSLEGRGSSYNEQFF.

This chain links TRBV11-2 with TRBJ2-7; 11 nucleotides line up with TRBD1. V shed 3 bases, J shed 4 bases, and the junction held 17 bases outside the gene matches. The CDR3 is 19 residues long. Germline V gene sequence: CDR1 SGHAT, CDR2 FQNNGV. The CDR3: CASSLDAHLRTGGGYEQYF. CDR3 coding DNA: TGTGCCAGCAGCTTGGACGCCCACCTTCGGACAGGGGGCGGGTACGAGCAGTACTTC.

The chain recombines TRBV7-3 with TRBJ1-1; no clear D gene. This CDR3 is built from 13 residues. V was pared by 5 bases and J by 0 bases, with 7 bases between. Per germline, CDR1 SGHTA and CDR2 FQGTGA. This CDR3 reads CASSAQLNTEAFF. The DNA for the CDR3 is TGTGCCAGCAGCGCACAGCTGAACACTGAAGCTTTCTTT. The full variable domain, its missing parts supplied by reference TRBV7-3 and TRBJ1-1, is GAGVSQTPSNKVTEKGKYVELRCDPISGHTALYWYRQSLGQGPEFLIYFQGTGAADDSGLPNDRFFAVRPEGSVSTLKIQRTERGDSAVYLCASSAQLNTEAFFGQGTRLTVV.

The rearrangement joins TRBV5-1 to TRBJ2-7, with D possibly TRBD2 on 6 matching bases. Deletions cut 2 bases from V and 2 bases from J, with 11 bases between. There are 14 residues in the CDR3. Germline V gene data show CDR1 as SGHRS and CDR2 as YFSETQ. The CDR3, as DNA: TGCGCCAGCAGCTTCATAGCGGAGACCTACGAGCAGTACTTC. This gives the protein CASSFIAETYEQYF.

The gene calls are TRBV2 and TRBJ1-6, with a weak D call TRBD1 (6 bases). The CDR3 loop spans 13 amino acids. Deletions cut 2 bases from V and 8 bases from J, with 7 bases between. Germline CDR1 is SNHLY and CDR2 is FYNNEI. In DNA, the CDR3 is TGTGCCAGCAGTGAACAGGGGTATTCACCCCTCCACTTT. This sequence encodes CASSEQGYSPLHF.

This clone showed up many times. The V gene is TRBV3-1 (or the pseudogene TRBV3-2), the J gene TRBJ2-1; 9 bases line up with TRBD2. Germline CDR1 and CDR2: LGHDT and YNNKEL (reference sequence). V was clipped by 0 bases and J by 15 bases; unmatched bases: 12. This CDR3 is built from 15 residues. CDR3 nucleotides: TGTGCCAGCAGCCAAGAAGCTAGCGGGACCTCCGGGGCGTTCTTC. Translation: CASSQEASGTSGAFF.

The V gene is TRBV3-1 (or the pseudogene TRBV3-2), the J gene TRBJ2-7, with a possible D match to TRBD2 (6 bases). Trimming removed 7 bases at V and 5 bases at J, with 27 bases between. CDR1 and CDR2 from the germline V gene are LGHDT and YNNKEL (reference sequence). The length of the CDR3 is 17 residues. The CDR3 DNA reads TGTGCCAGCATCCGTGGCAGGGTGCCGACTAGGACCGACGAGCAGTACTTC. Translation gives CASIRGRVPTRTDEQYF.

This chain links TRBV19 with TRBJ1-5; D unresolved. Trimming removed 5 bases from V and 5 bases from J, with 13 bases in between. CDR3 length equals 14 residues. Germline V gene lookup returns CDR1 LNHDA and CDR2 SQIVND (reference sequence). The CDR3 coding sequence is TGTGCCAGTAGTCCCCCCGGTTTCCATCAGCCCCAGCATTTT. Translation: CASSPPGFHQPQHF.

The chain recombines TRBV30 with TRBJ2-6; perhaps TRBD1 as D (6 bases). V lost 1 base and J 1 base, leaving 17 bases between the germline ends. CDR1 is GTSNPN, CDR2 SVGIG, per germline (reference sequence). CDR3 size: 18 residues. CDR3 sequence: CAWSDRRGTMSGANVLTF. The CDR3, as DNA: TGTGCCTGGAGTGACCGCAGGGGAACCATGTCTGGGGCCAACGTCCTGACTTTC.